The clone carrying this T cell receptor (beta chain) turned up a few times. Its specificity is not known. Germline loops: CDR1 MNHEY, CDR2 SVGAGI. The CDR3 totals 16 residues. With 0 bases removed from V and 4 bases from J, the gap between germline ends came to 16 bases. This sample is part of a study of T-cell reconstitution after alpha-beta-depleted transplantation in children. Study outcomes and limitations: Where alpha-beta T cells came from about two months after transplant was reportedly several hundred expanded graft clones.

A library of TCRbeta sequences, prepared with unique molecular identifiers, was generated. TCRdb ran MiXCR on the PCR reads and lists one entry per CDR3 protein. The sample records 900,000 or so distinct CDR3 sequences, 15% to 20% being singletons. The material sequenced was PBMCs, mostly from graft donor cells, taken 360 days after TCRalphabeta/CD19-depleted stem cell transplant. This receptor was obtained from a male patient younger than 18 who had a stem cell transplant for acute lymphoblastic leukemia, so the T cells may come from the graft donor. The chain couples TRBV6-5 to TRBJ2-7; tentative D call: TRBD2 (5 bases). The CDR3 DNA reads TGTGCCAGCAGTTACTCGACTGGCGGGCCTACATACGAGCAGTACTTC. It yields the protein CASSYSTGGPTYEQYF.